This TCR beta chain was observed in a study of spatial heterogeneity in lung cancer (dated by TCRdb to about 2019). The study in broad terms: Beta-chain transcripts were consistently detected in greater numbers than alpha-chain transcripts, which likely reflected higher beta-chain transcript abundance. In the raw uncorrected reads, each unique combination of TCR and UMI appeared on average more than ten times. Both alpha and beta chains were TCR-sequenced in samples taken at surgery, namely 220 tumor regions, 62 to 70 matched nontumor lung samples and about 52 PBMC samples. In tumor regions, TCR transcript counts showed a strong correlation with a T cell transcriptional module score from matched bulk RNA-seq. In non-small cell lung cancer, the study made a quantitative comparison of TCR alpha and beta repertoires among multiple tumor regions, matched nontumor lung and blood. The study linked features of the TCR repertoire to counts of nonsynonymous mutations, which were determined by whole-exome sequencing of tumor tissue. Overall results and qualifications from the work: The count of ubiquitous expanded TCRs correlated with the count of ubiquitous nonsynonymous mutations, and the count of regional expanded TCRs correlated with the count of regional nonsynonymous mutations. A correlation was observed between the number of expanded intratumoral alpha and beta TCRs and the tumor nonsynonymous mutation count. Confirming at a functional level the hypothesis that regional TCRs recognize regional mutations was considered to require additional single-cell paired TCR alpha and beta sequencing. TCR-seq was estimated to cover only roughly 6.8% of tumor T cells for alpha chains and approximately 13% for beta chains.

Trimming at the junction amounts to 3 bases on V and 2 bases on J, and the germline ends lie 19 bases apart. CDR1 and CDR2, per the germline V gene, are SGHTA and FQGTGA. The CDR3 sequence holds 17 residues, the cysteine and phenylalanine included. The CDR3 DNA has 51 bases and is translated from base 1. The library was produced with 5' RACE. For sequencing, a NextSeq 500 was employed. The TCR library protocol attached a unique molecular identifier to each TCR cDNA molecule to allow correction of PCR and sequencing errors. Processing in the source paper ran as follows. Decombinator tools were used for TCR identification, UMI-based error correction and CDR3 extraction. TCRs above a frequency of 2 per 1,000, corresponding to the top 1% of the tumor frequency distribution, were defined as expanded. Expanded tumor TCRs were classed as regional if statistically deemed absent (corrected P<0.05) from at least one tumor region, otherwise ubiquitous. Renyi diversity was computed with the R vegan package after each repertoire had been subsampled 100 times to 5,000 TCRs. CDR3 similarity networks were built from amino acid triplet string-kernel similarity, with CDR3s being connected when pairwise similarity was above 0.82. TCRdb took the public reads, trimmed them with fastp at Q25, ran MiXCR for clone calling and kept in-frame beta chains. Rows with one shared CDR3 protein collapse into an entry with the most common genes and DNA. The V and J calls and clone size are TCRdb's, not the authors'. This sample gives about 740 distinct CDR3 sequences in total; 35% to 50% of them show up just once. About 28% of the sample rests with the top ten.

According to the study, the label for this sample's time point signals: sample taken at primary tumor resection. Samples were obtained from about 75 patients with early-stage, untreated non-small cell lung cancer from the lung TRACERx cohort. TCR sequencing used whole RNA extracted from tumor and nontumor lung tissue, or from cryopreserved PBMC samples, without cell sorting. Only patients with enough RNA available from two or more tumor regions were chosen for TCR sequencing. Before selection, tumor and adjacent nontumor lung specimens were reviewed by a lung pathologist. By share, this clonotype ranks as medium-sized (0.01 to 0.1%). The clone's antigen remains unknown. No much larger clone exists at a distance of one base, and base qualities are not known. In a library made to pick up alpha chains, this beta chain is a stray read with a size that means little.

This receptor chain uses TRBV7-3 and TRBJ2-5; the best D guess is TRBD1, with 6 bases matching. Sequenced here: lung tumor tissue, sampled at surgery. This TCR was recovered from a male donor with early-stage non-small cell lung cancer. The nucleotide sequence reads as follows: TGTGCCAGCAGCTTCACTGGAGAGTGGGGGCCTCAAGAGACCCAGTACTTC. Its amino acids are CASSFTGEWGPQETQYF.